This record concerns one T cell receptor (beta chain) sequence. Its antigen is unidentified. Carried by each TCR cDNA molecule was a unique molecular identifier. TCRdb passed the 5' RACE reads through MiXCR, listing each CDR3 protein once. The sample has 20,000 to 30,000 distinct CDR3 sequences, approximately 4.8% seen once. This CDR3 is built from 14 residues. V dropped 7 bases and J dropped 0; count of bases not matched to a gene: 4. Germline V CDR1 and CDR2: LNHDA, SQIVND (reference sequence). As to time point: sample taken at primary tumor resection. The input material, whole RNA from tumor, nontumor lung or frozen PBMC, was sequenced unsorted. This sample is part of a study of spatial heterogeneity in lung cancer. As for the study in general: TCR and UMI combinations that were unique each appeared, on average, more than ten times in raw reads.

General study results and limits: TCRs found ubiquitously expanded in tumor appeared in blood more at resection than at follow-up.

The chain is built from TRBV19 and TRBJ2-3; 7 positions agree with TRBD2. The clonotype was recovered from a male donor with early-stage non-small cell lung cancer. The specimen comprised PBMCs, sampled at surgery. For the CDR3, the DNA is TGTGCCAGTATCGATAGCGGGAGCACAGATACGCAGTATTTT. Translated, it gives CASIDSGSTDTQYF.